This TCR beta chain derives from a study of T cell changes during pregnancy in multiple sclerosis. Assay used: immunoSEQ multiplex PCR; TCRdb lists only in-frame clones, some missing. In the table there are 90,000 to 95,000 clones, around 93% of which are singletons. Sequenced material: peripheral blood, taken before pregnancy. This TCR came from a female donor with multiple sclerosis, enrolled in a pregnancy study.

CDR3 bases: TGTGCCAGCGAAACCTCCCTCGGGGTCCCTGGGGGAAACACCATATATTTT. As protein: CASETSLGVPGGNTIYF. The chain carries TRBV28 and TRBJ1-3; D not resolved. CDR3 length equals 17 residues. Trimming pared 8 bases from V and 4 bases from J, leaving 24 bases between. The germline V gene has CDR1 MDHEN and CDR2 SYDVKM.